These 30 T cell receptor beta chains were all obtained from the same sample, sequenced in a study of patients and donors after allogeneic stem cell transplantation. TCRdb called the RT-PCR reads again in MiXCR, with one record for every CDR3 protein. The data contain 920,000 or so distinct CDR3 sequences, around 17% of them seen just once; the ten biggest clones take up 5% to 7.5%. The sequenced sample was blood, either unsorted or a sorted T cell fraction (not recorded which). The origin of the receptors is a human donor who was either an allogeneic HSCT recipient or a stem cell or donor lymphocyte infusion donor (not recorded which). It is not recorded whose cells these are; they may come from a transplant donor.

This clonotype was found a few times. The chain employs TRBV5-1 and TRBJ2-3; the match to TRBD2 covers 11 bases. This CDR3 has 16 residues. V gave up 3 bases and J gave up 5 bases; unmatched junction bases: 8. Germline V lookup: CDR1 SGHRS, CDR2 YFSETQ. The CDR3: CASSYGTSGSLDTQYF. For the CDR3, the DNA is TGCGCCAGCAGCTACGGGACTAGCGGAAGTCTAGATACGCAGTATTTT. The whole variable domain, filled in from reference TRBV5-1 and TRBJ2-3, reads KAGVTQTPRYLIKTRGQQVTLSCSPISGHRSVSWYQQTPGQGLQFLFEYFSETQRNKGNFPGRFSGRQFSNSRSEMNVSTLELGDSALYLCASSYGTSGSLDTQYFGPGTRLTVL.

This clonotype has more than one count but fewer than ten. J is TRBJ1-2 and V is TRBV6-1; TRBD1 aligns across 7 bases. Germline V lookup: CDR1 MNHNS, CDR2 SASEGT. The CDR3 has 15 amino acids. V was clipped by 1 base and J by 5 bases; unmatched bases: 7. CDR3 nucleotides: TGTGCCAGCAGTGAAGGTCGGGACAGAATTTATGGCTACACCTTC. Protein sequence: CASSEGRDRIYGYTF.

This clonotype was found a few times. This chain connects TRBV5-1 to TRBJ1-2; D possibly corresponds to TRBD1 (6 bases). Trimming took off 4 bases at V and 8 bases at J, with 21 bases between the two ends. The CDR3 sequence is 15 residues long. Germline V gives CDR1 SGHRS, CDR2 YFSETQ. CDR3 protein: CASSPPIGGVEGYTF. DNA for the CDR3: TGCGCCAGCAGCCCCCCAATAGGGGGGGTGGAGGGCTACACCTTC.

This clonotype was counted between two and nine times. V gene TRBV7-2 combines with J gene TRBJ2-5; maybe TRBD2 (6 bases). V was trimmed by 5 bases and J by 4 bases, leaving 11 bases between them. The germline V gene encodes CDR1 SGHTA and CDR2 FQGNSA. This CDR3 is 13 amino acids long. In nucleotides, the CDR3 is TGTGCCAGCAGCAAGTCGGGGGTAGAGACCCAGTACTTC. Its protein is CASSKSGVETQYF.

In DNA form, the CDR3 reads TGTGCCAGCAGCCCCACTTTCGCGGGGGTCAATGAGCAGTTCTTC. This encodes CASSPTFAGVNEQFF. The chain is built from TRBV9 and TRBJ2-1, with 7 bases fitting TRBD2. This CDR3 has 15 amino acids. Germline V gives CDR1 SGDLS, CDR2 YYNGEE. V lost 4 bases, J lost 6 bases, and 10 bases stayed unmatched.

J is TRBJ2-2 and V is TRBV4-1; TRBD2 agrees at 14 bases. Germline V CDR1 and CDR2: MGHRA, YSYEKL. J lost 3 bases, V lost 6 bases, and 6 bases had no gene match. The CDR3 totals 17 residues. CDR3 amino acids: CASRGMGLAGDTGELFF. DNA for the CDR3: TGCGCCAGCAGGGGGATGGGACTAGCGGGAGACACCGGGGAGCTGTTTTTT.

The rearrangement joins TRBV6-5 to TRBJ2-1, with 10 nucleotides matching TRBD2. Germline V gene lookup returns CDR1 MNHEY and CDR2 SVGAGI. This CDR3 comprises 15 residues. With V trimmed by 4 bases and J by 8 bases, 8 bases remained unmatched. This chain's CDR3 is CASSFLAGDLDEQFF. Here the CDR3 DNA reads TGTGCCAGCAGTTTTCTAGCGGGAGATTTGGATGAGCAGTTCTTC.

This clonotype was counted only a few times. V usage is TRBV19 and J usage is TRBJ2-2; D is ambiguous. The germline gives CDR1 LNHDA, CDR2 SQIVND (reference sequence). The CDR3 extends over 15 amino acids. V lost 0 bases and J 1 base, leaving 6 bases between the germline ends. The CDR3 here is CASSIDGENTGELFF. The DNA for the CDR3 is TGTGCCAGTAGTATAGATGGCGAGAACACCGGGGAGCTGTTTTTT.

This clonotype was recorded at least ten times. The CDR3 region is CSARTPSTDTQYF. CDR3 coding DNA: TGCAGTGCTAGAACCCCTAGCACAGATACGCAGTATTTT. The chain employs TRBV20-1 and TRBJ2-3, with no clear D. In germline, CDR1 is DFQATT, CDR2 SNEGSKA (reference sequence). The CDR3 runs 13 residues. V shed 2 bases and J shed 0 bases, with 6 bases lying between them.

This CDR3 is CASSFGSRGPDTDTQYF. The CDR3 DNA reads TGTGCCAGCAGCTTTGGTTCCAGGGGGCCGGACACAGATACGCAGTATTTT. This chain joins TRBV7-9 and TRBJ2-3, with 8 bases lining up with TRBD1. The V gene end was trimmed by 3 bases and the J gene end by 2 bases; junction bases not matched to a gene: 10. Germline values: CDR1 SEHNR, CDR2 FQNEAQ (reference sequence). The CDR3 covers 17 residues.

The rearrangement joins TRBV29-1 to TRBJ2-7; D unclear. The V end was cut by 0 bases, the J end by 7 bases, with 7 bases between. The germline gives CDR1 SQVTM, CDR2 ANQGSEA. The CDR3 covers 11 residues. In DNA form, the CDR3 reads TGCAGCGTTGAAGATTTCGGGGAGCAGTACTTC. Amino acids: CSVEDFGEQYF.

Ten or more counts support this clonotype. The genes are TRBV4-2 and TRBJ2-7, with a tentative D call TRBD2 (6 bases). The germline V gene has CDR1 LGHNA and CDR2 YNFKEQ. This CDR3 is built from 15 residues. Trimming removed 0 bases from V and 1 base from J, with 10 bases in between. The CDR3 region is CASSQEGGESYEQYF. For the CDR3, the DNA is TGTGCCAGCAGCCAAGAAGGAGGGGAATCCTACGAGCAGTACTTC.

This clonotype was seen only a few times. The rearrangement links TRBV20-1 to TRBJ2-3; no definite D call. CDR3 length equals 12 residues. V lost 1 base and J lost 4, with 6 bases in between. From germline, CDR1 is DFQATT and CDR2 SNEGSKA (reference sequence). The CDR3 coding sequence is TGCAGTGCTAGAGTCCCAGCAGATACGCAGTATTTT. Its protein is CSARVPADTQYF.

This clonotype was detected a few times. The DNA of the CDR3 is TGCGCCAGCAGCTTGAAAAGGGGGGAAGAGACCCAGTACTTC. Translating gives CASSLKRGEETQYF. The V call is TRBV5-1, the J call TRBJ2-5; either TRBD1 or TRBD2 may supply D (6 bases each). Deletions cut 1 base from V and 3 bases from J, with 10 bases between. The germline CDR1 and CDR2 sequences are SGHRS and YFSETQ. The CDR3 runs to 14 residues.

This clonotype showed up just once. The rearrangement links TRBV24-1 to TRBJ1-4; D might be TRBD1 (6 bases). Per germline, CDR1 KGHDR and CDR2 SFDVKD. This CDR3 comprises 19 residues. Trimming removed 2 bases at V and 3 bases at J, with 21 bases between. The CDR3 region has the DNA TGTGCCACCAGTGATTCACCGACGGGGGCCGCGGGTGCTAATGAAAAACTGTTTTTT. Translating it yields CATSDSPTGAAGANEKLFF.

The rearrangement joins TRBV24-1 to TRBJ1-2; 8 bases are a match to TRBD1. The V and J ends lost 3 bases and 3 bases, in that order; junction bases with no gene match: 2. The CDR3 covers 14 residues. Germline V gene lookup returns CDR1 KGHDR and CDR2 SFDVKD. The DNA of the CDR3 is TGTGCCACCAGTGATGCGGACAGGGACTATGGCTACACCTTC. It specifies CATSDADRDYGYTF.

The chain is built from TRBV7-9 and TRBJ2-7; 7 bases are a match to TRBD1. J lost 3 bases, V lost 5 bases, and 7 bases had no gene match. The CDR3 length is 14 residues. Per the germline V gene, CDR1 is SEHNR and CDR2 is FQNEAQ (reference sequence). The DNA of the CDR3 is TGTGCCAGCAGCACGGGACAGATCCACTACGAGCAGTACTTC. This translates into CASSTGQIHYEQYF.

The V call is TRBV2, the J call TRBJ1-4; the match to TRBD1 covers 8 bases. The germline CDR1 and CDR2 sequences are SNHLY and FYNNEI. CDR3 length: 15 amino acids. Trimming took 4 bases from V and 7 from J; bases not matched to a gene: 8. DNA for the CDR3: TGTGCCAGCAGTGGAATACAGGGGGAGTTTGAAAAACTGTTTTTT. Translation gives CASSGIQGEFEKLFF.

This clonotype was observed a few times. V usage is TRBV15 and J usage is TRBJ1-5; 7 bases fit TRBD1. CDR1 LNHNV and CDR2 YYDKDF come from the germline V gene (reference sequence). The CDR3 runs to 14 residues. V trimming: 2 bases; J trimming: 8 bases; junction bases outside the gene matches: 6. The DNA for the CDR3 is TGTGCCACCAGCAGATACAGGGGAGGGGAGCCCCAGCATTTT. This sequence encodes CATSRYRGGEPQHF.

V usage is TRBV4-1 and J usage is TRBJ1-6, with TRBD1 matching over 7 bases. Unmatched junction bases numbered 8, after V lost 5 bases and J lost 7 bases. The CDR3 is made up of 15 amino acids. Per germline, CDR1 MGHRA and CDR2 YSYEKL. CDR3 residues: CASSARQGSNSPLHF. CDR3 bases: TGCGCCAGCAGCGCACGACAGGGTTCGAATTCACCCCTCCACTTT.

The chain employs TRBV20-1 and TRBJ1-1, with TRBD1 identical over 10 bases. J gave up 1 base and V 0 bases, and 8 bases lay outside the gene matches. The CDR3 is 17 amino acids. Per germline, CDR1 DFQATT and CDR2 SNEGSKA (reference sequence). CDR3 amino acids: CSARDRTGGNKNTEAFF. The CDR3 coding sequence is TGCAGTGCTAGAGATAGGACAGGGGGAAATAAGAACACTGAAGCTTTCTTT.

This sequence joins TRBV20-1 and TRBJ1-6; 8 bases align to TRBD1. V dropped 5 bases and J dropped 3; count of bases not matched to a gene: 6. Germline-derived CDR1 and CDR2 are DFQATT and SNEGSKA (reference sequence). The CDR3 is 15 amino acids. CDR3 sequence: CSAVVGQVYNSPLHF. CDR3 coding DNA: TGCAGTGCTGTGGTGGGACAGGTCTATAATTCACCCCTCCACTTT.

There are a few counts of this clonotype. This chain joins TRBV3-1 and TRBJ2-7; no reliable D call. CDR1 is LGHDT, CDR2 YNNKEL, per germline (reference sequence). CDR3 length: 15 amino acids. Between the trimmed V and J ends, which lost 2 bases and 7 bases, there was a span of 18 bases. CDR3: CASSQRSGWAGEQYF. The CDR3 nucleotides are TGTGCCAGCAGCCAACGTTCGGGCTGGGCCGGGGAGCAGTACTTC.

This clonotype was counted only a few times. The chain carries TRBV24-1 and TRBJ2-7; possibly TRBD1 or TRBD2 for D (5 bases each). CDR1 and CDR2 (germline): KGHDR, SFDVKD. The ends were cut back, 5 bases at V and 3 bases at J, with 10 bases in the middle. The CDR3 is 13 amino acids. In DNA, the CDR3 is TGTGCCACCAGTGGGGACGGGGACTACGAGCAGTACTTC. Residues: CATSGDGDYEQYF.

This clonotype was detected a few times. The rearrangement uses TRBV28 and TRBJ1-5; maybe TRBD1 (5 bases). V lost 3 bases and J lost 1, with 25 bases in between. The V gene's germline CDR1 is MDHEN and CDR2 SYDVKM. This CDR3 spans 20 amino acids. The chain's CDR3 is CASSFPLQGPGPKSNQPQHF. Written as DNA, the CDR3 is TGTGCCAGCAGTTTTCCGCTCCAAGGTCCGGGACCGAAGAGCAATCAGCCCCAGCATTTT.

This clonotype has a handful of counts. This rearrangement joins TRBV7-2 to TRBJ2-3; D is tentatively TRBD1 or TRBD2 (6 bases each). Trimming stripped 2 bases from V and 1 base from J, with 10 bases between. CDR1 and CDR2 from the germline V gene are SGHTA and FQGNSA. This CDR3 spans 15 amino acids. The DNA for the CDR3 is TGTGCCAGCAGCTTATTGGAGGGGGGCACAGATACGCAGTATTTT. Its protein product is CASSLLEGGTDTQYF.

There are a few counts of this clonotype. V is TRBV7-2 and J is TRBJ2-1, with 12 positions matching TRBD2. The germline V gene has CDR1 SGHTA and CDR2 FQGNSA. The CDR3 consists of 15 residues. The V segment lost 1 base and the J segment 11 bases; nucleotides outside the gene matches: 6. CDR3 loop: CASSLGLAGATKQFF. In DNA, the CDR3 is TGTGCCAGCAGCTTAGGACTAGCGGGGGCAACGAAGCAGTTCTTC.

The chain employs TRBV4-3 and TRBJ2-1; possibly TRBD1 or TRBD2 for D (5 bases each). Germline V gene data show CDR1 as LGHNA and CDR2 as YSLEER. This CDR3 is 17 amino acids long. V was shortened by 1 base and J by 3 bases, with 16 bases between the two germline ends. The chain's CDR3 is CASSQGPSGTGYNEQFF. CDR3 nucleotide sequence: TGCGCCAGCAGCCAAGGCCCCTCGGGGACGGGCTACAATGAGCAGTTCTTC.

This clonotype showed up many times. V gene TRBV4-1 combines with J gene TRBJ1-3; D remains unclear. Trimming pared 1 base from V and 3 bases from J, leaving 4 bases between. CDR3 length: 13 residues. The germline CDR1 and CDR2 sequences are MGHRA and YSYEKL. The CDR3 protein is CASSQVGGNTIYF. CDR3 DNA sequence: TGCGCCAGCAGCCAAGTTGGTGGAAACACCATATATTTT.

The chain links TRBV20-1 to TRBJ1-2; 7 nucleotides match TRBD1. Germline V gene sequence: CDR1 DFQATT, CDR2 SNEGSKA (reference sequence). The CDR3 is 15 amino acids. With 1 base clipped from V and 6 bases from J, the junction kept 11 bases outside the gene matches. CDR3 nucleotides: TGCAGTGCTAGAGCCCTTGGCGACAGGGAAGATGGCTACACCTTC. This encodes CSARALGDREDGYTF.